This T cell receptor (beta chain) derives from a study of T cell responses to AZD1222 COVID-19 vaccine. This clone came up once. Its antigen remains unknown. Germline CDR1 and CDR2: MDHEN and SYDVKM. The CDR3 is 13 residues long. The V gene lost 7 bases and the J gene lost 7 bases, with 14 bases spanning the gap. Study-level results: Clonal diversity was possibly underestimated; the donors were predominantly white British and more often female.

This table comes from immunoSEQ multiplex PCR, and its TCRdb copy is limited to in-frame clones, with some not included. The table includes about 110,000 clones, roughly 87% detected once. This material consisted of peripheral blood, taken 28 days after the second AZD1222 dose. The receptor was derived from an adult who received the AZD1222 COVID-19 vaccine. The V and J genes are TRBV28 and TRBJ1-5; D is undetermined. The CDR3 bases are TGTGCCAGCATCACGACTGTCGGGCAGCCCCAGCATTTT. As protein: CASITTVGQPQHF.